This T cell receptor beta chain was identified in a study of blood T cells in healthy people across ages. Study-level information: For every two T cells, template switching captured about one barcoded beta molecule.

Whole-study findings and limits: Researchers said unsorted PBMCs prevented a conclusive naive versus antigen-experienced comparison.

Points on this clonotype: The antigen is unknown.

Trimming cost V 4 bases and J 6 bases; bases outside gene matches: 7. CDR3 length: 14 residues. Per germline, CDR1 SGHRS and CDR2 YFSETQ. For the second PCR, which ran for about 6 to 11 cycles, a sample-barcoded 5' primer and a J-beta primer mix were used. TCRdb reanalysed the 5' RACE reads using MiXCR and keeps one entry per CDR3 protein. The repertoire consists of 980,000 or so distinct CDR3 sequences, with about 48% occurring once and the leading ten covering around an eighth. Roughly 9.2 milliliters was the volume of peripheral blood drawn from each donor. Sequenced sample: blood. The rearrangement links TRBV5-1 to TRBJ1-2; 9 bases fit TRBD1. This sequence originates from a young man in good health. The CDR3 region has the DNA TGCGCCAGCAGCGTGGGACAGGGTGAGGATGGCTACACCTTC. Translated, it gives CASSVGQGEDGYTF.